Listed here is a single T cell receptor (beta chain). Its antigen is as yet unknown. The entry originates in a study of cytomegalovirus exposure and HLA in healthy donors. Regarding the study as a whole: The study designated around 150 TCR beta chains cytomegalovirus-associated. Roughly uniform sequencing depth across donors was assumed, possibly incorrectly. It was reported that TCR beta sequences correctly inferred the HLA-A and HLA-B alleles for most subjects.

The PCR ran on 60 Vbeta and 13 Jbeta primers. The repertoire was sequenced with immunoSEQ multiplex PCR; TCRdb's copy has only in-frame clones and lacks some. This sample's clone table lists about 130,000 clones. The germline gives CDR1 MDHEN, CDR2 SYDVKM. This CDR3 is built from 15 residues. V dropped 7 bases and J dropped 5; count of bases not matched to a gene: 11. Unrecorded immune exposure was likely among donors, who were nominally healthy when sampled. This chain links TRBV28 with TRBJ2-5, with 9 bases lining up with TRBD2. The sequenced sample consisted of PBMCs. The origin of this receptor is a woman between 55 and 75 years old in good health and CMV-seronegative. In nucleotides, the CDR3 is TGTGCCAGCACCGCAGGGACTAGCAAATTGGAGACCCAGTACTTC. Its protein is CASTAGTSKLETQYF.